A selection of T cell receptor beta chains follows, all from one sample in a study of memory CD8 T cells in hepatitis C reinfection. Some clones are missing from TCRdb's copy, which holds only in-frame ones; the method was immunoSEQ multiplex PCR. Of about 50,000 clones in the sample, roughly 86% were seen once. The sequenced material came from naive CD8+ T cells sorted from blood. All receptors come from a man between 18 and 35 years old with hepatitis C virus infection. Both conserved end residues are part of each CDR3. D genes are given only for firm matches. The size of a clone is reported for some rows only, either as once, few or many, or as a class for expanded clones.

>-|TRBJ2-5|-|15|TRBV5-4
CASSSDNRDQETQYF
TGTGCCAGCAGCTCGGATAACAGGGACCAAGAGACCCAGTACTTC
>-|TRBJ2-5|-|16|TRBV4-1
CASSQGDGGNQETQYF
TGCGCCAGCAGCCAAGGGGACGGGGGTAACCAAGAGACCCAGTACTTC
>-|TRBJ2-6|-|15|TRBV19
CASSKARSGANVLTF
TGTGCCAGTAGTAAGGCGAGGTCTGGGGCCAACGTCCTGACTTTC
>-|TRBJ2-3|-|16|TRBV27
CASSLEGRISTDTQYF
TGTGCCAGCAGTTTAGAAGGGAGAATAAGCACAGATACGCAGTATTTT
>-|TRBJ1-1|-|15|TRBV5-1
CASSLVDSLNTEAFF
TGCGCCAGCAGCTTGGTAGACAGCCTTAACACTGAAGCTTTCTTT
>-|TRBJ1-1|TRBD1|14|TRBV5-6
CASSLTGVNTEAFF
TGTGCCAGCAGCTTGACAGGGGTGAACACTGAAGCTTTCTTT
>-|TRBJ1-1|-|15|TRBV19
CASSQTGLQDTEAFF
TGTGCCAGTAGCCAGACAGGCCTGCAGGACACTGAAGCTTTCTTT
>-|TRBJ2-7|TRBD1|14|TRBV19
CASSVAGGSHEQYF
TGTGCCAGTAGTGTGGCAGGGGGCTCCCACGAGCAGTACTTC
>once|TRBJ2-1|TRBD2|15|TRBV6-4
CASSASAGTNNEQFF
TGTGCCAGCAGTGCTTCAGCGGGGACGAACAATGAGCAGTTCTTC
>once|TRBJ2-3|TRBD2|20|TRBV29-1
CSVLLVLLSSGGANTDTQYF
TGCAGCGTTTTACTAGTACTCCTCTCTAGCGGGGGGGCCAACACAGATACGCAGTATTTT
>-|TRBJ2-5|TRBD2|14|TRBV27
CASSLLADQETQYF
TGTGCCAGCAGTTTACTAGCGGACCAAGAGACCCAGTACTTC
>-|TRBJ2-7|TRBD1|16|TRBV6-6
CASSYSFGQGVGEQYF
TGTGCCAGCAGTTACTCGTTTGGACAGGGGGTCGGCGAGCAGTACTTC
>once|TRBJ2-5|-|15|TRBV7-6
CASSLETGGAETQYF
TGTGCCAGCAGCTTAGAAACAGGCGGGGCAGAGACCCAGTACTTC
>few|TRBJ1-1|-|16|TRBV10-1
CASSESRGGMNTEAFF
TGCGCCAGCAGTGAGAGTAGGGGTGGGATGAACACTGAAGCTTTCTTT
>once|TRBJ2-5|TRBD1|14|TRBV28
CATYRTGLLETQYF
TGTGCCACCTACCGGACAGGGTTGTTGGAGACCCAGTACTTC
>-|TRBJ2-1|TRBD2|13|TRBV6-6
CASRTSGYNEQFF
TGTGCCAGCAGGACTAGCGGCTACAATGAGCAGTTCTTC
>-|TRBJ2-2|-|13|TRBV6-1
CASSLRATGELFF
TGTGCCAGCAGTCTTCGCGCTACCGGGGAGCTGTTTTTT
>-|TRBJ1-1|-|14|TRBV6-5
CASSYSVVDTEAFF
TGTGCCAGCAGTTACTCGGTAGTGGACACTGAAGCTTTCTTT